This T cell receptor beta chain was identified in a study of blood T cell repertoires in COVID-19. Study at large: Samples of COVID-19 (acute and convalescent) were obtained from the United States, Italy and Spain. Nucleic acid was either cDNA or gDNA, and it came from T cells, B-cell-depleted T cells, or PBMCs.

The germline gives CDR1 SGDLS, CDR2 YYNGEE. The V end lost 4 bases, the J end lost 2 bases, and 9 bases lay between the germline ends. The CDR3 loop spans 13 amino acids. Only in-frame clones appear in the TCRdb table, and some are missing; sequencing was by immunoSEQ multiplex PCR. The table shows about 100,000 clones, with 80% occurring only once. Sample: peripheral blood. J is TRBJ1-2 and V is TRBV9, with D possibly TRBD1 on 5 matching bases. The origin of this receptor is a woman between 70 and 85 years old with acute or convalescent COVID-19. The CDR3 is CASSKQGNYGYTF. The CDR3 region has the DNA TGTGCCAGCAGCAAGCAGGGAAACTATGGCTACACCTTC.